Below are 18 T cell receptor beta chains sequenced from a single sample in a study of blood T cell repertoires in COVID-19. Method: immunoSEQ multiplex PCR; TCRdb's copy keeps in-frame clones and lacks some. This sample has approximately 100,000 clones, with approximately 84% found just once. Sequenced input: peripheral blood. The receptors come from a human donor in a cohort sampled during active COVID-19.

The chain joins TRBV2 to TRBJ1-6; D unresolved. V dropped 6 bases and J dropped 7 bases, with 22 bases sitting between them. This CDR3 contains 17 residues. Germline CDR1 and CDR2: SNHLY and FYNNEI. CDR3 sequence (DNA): TGTGCCAGCAGCCCTTCGATCGGCGGCCTCGGGAATTCACCCCTCCACTTT. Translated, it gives CASSPSIGGLGNSPLHF.

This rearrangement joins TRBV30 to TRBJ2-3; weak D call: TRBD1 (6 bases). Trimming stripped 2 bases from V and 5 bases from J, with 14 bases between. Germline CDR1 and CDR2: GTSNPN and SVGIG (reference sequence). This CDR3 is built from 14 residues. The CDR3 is CAWSIFAGEDTQYF. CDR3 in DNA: TGTGCCTGGAGTATTTTCGCAGGGGAAGATACGCAGTATTTT. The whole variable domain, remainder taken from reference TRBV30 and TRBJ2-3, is SQTIHQWPATLVQPVGSPLSLECTVEGTSNPNLYWYRQAAGRGLQLLFYSVGIGQISSEVPQNLSASRPQDRQFILSSKKLLLSDSGFYLCAWSIFAGEDTQYFGPGTRLTVL.

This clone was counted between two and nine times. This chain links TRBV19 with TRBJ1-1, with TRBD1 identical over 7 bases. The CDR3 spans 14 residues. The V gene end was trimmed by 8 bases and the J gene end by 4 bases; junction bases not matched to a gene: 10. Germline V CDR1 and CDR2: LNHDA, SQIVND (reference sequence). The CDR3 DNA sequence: TGTGCCAGTTTTCAGGGGGTGCAGCGCACTGAAGCTTTCTTT. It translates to CASFQGVQRTEAFF.

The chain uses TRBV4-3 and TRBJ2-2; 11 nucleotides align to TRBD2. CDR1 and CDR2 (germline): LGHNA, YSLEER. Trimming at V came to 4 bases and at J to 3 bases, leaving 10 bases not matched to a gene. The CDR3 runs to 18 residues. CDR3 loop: CASSLLSGGAQDTGELFF. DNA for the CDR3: TGCGCCAGCAGCCTTCTTAGCGGGGGGGCCCAGGACACCGGGGAGCTGTTTTTT.

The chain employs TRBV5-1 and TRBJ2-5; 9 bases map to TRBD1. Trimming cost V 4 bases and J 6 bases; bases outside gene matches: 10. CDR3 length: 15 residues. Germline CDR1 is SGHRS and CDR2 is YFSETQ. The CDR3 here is CASSTQTGGSKTQYF. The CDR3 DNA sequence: TGCGCCAGCAGCACCCAGACAGGGGGTTCGAAGACCCAGTACTTC.

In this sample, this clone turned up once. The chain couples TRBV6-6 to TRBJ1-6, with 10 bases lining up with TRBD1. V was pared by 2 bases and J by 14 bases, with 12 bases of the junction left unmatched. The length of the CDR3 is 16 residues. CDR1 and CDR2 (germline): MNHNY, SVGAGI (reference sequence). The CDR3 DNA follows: TGTGCCAGCAGTTACCTCGGGACAGGGGCAACATTCACCCTCCACTTT. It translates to CASSYLGTGATFTLHF.

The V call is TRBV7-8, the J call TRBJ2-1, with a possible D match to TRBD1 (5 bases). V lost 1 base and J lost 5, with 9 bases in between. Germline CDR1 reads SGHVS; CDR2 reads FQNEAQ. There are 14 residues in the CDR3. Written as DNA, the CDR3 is TGTGCCAGCAGCTTAGTCCAGGGCAACAATGAGCAGTTCTTC. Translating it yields CASSLVQGNNEQFF. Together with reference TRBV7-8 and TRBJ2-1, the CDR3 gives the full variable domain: GAGVSQSPRYKVAKRGQDVALRCDPISGHVSLFWYQQALGQGPEFLTYFQNEAQLDKSGLPSDRFFAERPEGSVSTLKIQRTQQEDSAVYLCASSLVQGNNEQFFGPGTRLTVL.

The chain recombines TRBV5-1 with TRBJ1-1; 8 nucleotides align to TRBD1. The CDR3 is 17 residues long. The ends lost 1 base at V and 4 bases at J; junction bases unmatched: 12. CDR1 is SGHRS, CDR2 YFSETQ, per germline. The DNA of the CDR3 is TGCGCCAGCAGCTTGAGGACAGGGAGTCAACCACGCACTGAAGCTTTCTTT. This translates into CASSLRTGSQPRTEAFF.

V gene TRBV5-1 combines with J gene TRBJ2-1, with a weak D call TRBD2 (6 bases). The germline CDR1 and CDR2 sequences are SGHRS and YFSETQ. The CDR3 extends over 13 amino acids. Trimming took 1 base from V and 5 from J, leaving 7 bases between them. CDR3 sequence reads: CASSLWGDNEQFF. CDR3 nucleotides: TGCGCCAGCAGCTTGTGGGGGGACAATGAGCAGTTCTTC.

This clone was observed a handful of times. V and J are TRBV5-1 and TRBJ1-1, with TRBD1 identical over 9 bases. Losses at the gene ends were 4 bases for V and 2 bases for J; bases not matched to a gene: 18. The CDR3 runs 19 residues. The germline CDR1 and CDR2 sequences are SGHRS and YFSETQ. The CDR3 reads CASSLPPQQGAMRNTEAFF. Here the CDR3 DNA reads TGCGCCAGCAGCCTACCACCCCAACAGGGGGCTATGAGAAACACTGAAGCTTTCTTT.

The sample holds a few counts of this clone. CDR3 bases: TGTGCCAGCAGCTCCGGGACAGCCTATAATTCACCCCTCCACTTT. Its translation is CASSSGTAYNSPLHF. The chain is built from TRBV3-1 (or the pseudogene TRBV3-2) and TRBJ1-6; 7 bases map to TRBD1. This CDR3 spans 15 amino acids. Germline assignment: CDR1 LGHDT and CDR2 YNNKEL (reference sequence). After removal of 5 bases from V and 2 bases from J, the junction contained 3 bases not matched to a gene.

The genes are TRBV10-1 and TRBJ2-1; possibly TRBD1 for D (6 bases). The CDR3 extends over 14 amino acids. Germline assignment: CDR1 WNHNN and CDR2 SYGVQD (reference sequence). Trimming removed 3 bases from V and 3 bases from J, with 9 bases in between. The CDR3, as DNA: TGCGCCAGCAGTGAAGGACAGATCTACAATGAGCAGTTCTTC. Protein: CASSEGQIYNEQFF.

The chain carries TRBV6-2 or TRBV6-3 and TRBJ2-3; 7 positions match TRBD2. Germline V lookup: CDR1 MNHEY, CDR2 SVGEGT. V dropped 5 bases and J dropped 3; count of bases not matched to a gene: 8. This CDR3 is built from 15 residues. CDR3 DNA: TGTGCCAGCAGTCGTAGCGGGCTGGGGACAGATACGCAGTATTTT. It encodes CASSRSGLGTDTQYF.

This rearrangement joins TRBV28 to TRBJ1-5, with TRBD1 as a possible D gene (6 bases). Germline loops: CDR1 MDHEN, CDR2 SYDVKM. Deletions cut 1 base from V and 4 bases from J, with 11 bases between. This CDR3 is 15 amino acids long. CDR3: CASSLSRGPNQPQHF. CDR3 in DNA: TGTGCCAGCAGTTTATCCAGGGGACCTAATCAGCCCCAGCATTTT.

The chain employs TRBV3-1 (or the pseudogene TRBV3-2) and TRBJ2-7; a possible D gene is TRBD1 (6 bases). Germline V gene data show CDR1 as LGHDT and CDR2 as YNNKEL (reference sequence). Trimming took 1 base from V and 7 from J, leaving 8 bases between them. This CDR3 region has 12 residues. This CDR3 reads CASSQVGAEQYF. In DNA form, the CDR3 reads TGTGCCAGCAGCCAAGTGGGGGCTGAGCAGTACTTC.

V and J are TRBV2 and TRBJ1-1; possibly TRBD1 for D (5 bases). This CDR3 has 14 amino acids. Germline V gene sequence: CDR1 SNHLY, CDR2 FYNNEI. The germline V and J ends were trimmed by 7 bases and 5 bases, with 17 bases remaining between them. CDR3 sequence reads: CASNLGGGWTEAFF. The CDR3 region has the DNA TGTGCCAGCAACCTCGGGGGGGGATGGACTGAAGCTTTCTTT.

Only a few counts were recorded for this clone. This CDR3 reads CASSPIDDWMWTQYF. CDR3 DNA sequence: TGTGCCAGCAGCCCGATTGATGACTGGATGTGGACCCAGTACTTC. V gene TRBV7-3 combines with J gene TRBJ2-5; no firm D call. Germline lookup yields CDR1 SGHTA and CDR2 FQGTGA. The CDR3 spans 15 residues. V was cut by 5 bases and J by 7 bases, with 20 bases left in between.

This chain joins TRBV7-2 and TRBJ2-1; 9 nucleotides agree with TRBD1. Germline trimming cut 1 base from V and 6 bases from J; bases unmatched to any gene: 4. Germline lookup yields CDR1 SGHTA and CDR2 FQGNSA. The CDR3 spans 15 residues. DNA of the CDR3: TGTGCCAGCAGCTTAGTGGGACAGGGAATCAATGAGCAGTTCTTC. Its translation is CASSLVGQGINEQFF.